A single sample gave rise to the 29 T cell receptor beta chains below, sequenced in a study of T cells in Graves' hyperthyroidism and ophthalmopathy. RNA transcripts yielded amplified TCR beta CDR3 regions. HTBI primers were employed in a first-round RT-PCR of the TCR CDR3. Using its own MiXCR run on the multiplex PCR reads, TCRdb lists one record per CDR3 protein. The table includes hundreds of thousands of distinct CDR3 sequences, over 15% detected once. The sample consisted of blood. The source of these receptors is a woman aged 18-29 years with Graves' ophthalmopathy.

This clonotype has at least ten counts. CDR3 coding DNA: TGTGCCAGCAGTGATGTAGGGGGTTTCCGGGCCCCGATGGAAGGCTACACCTTC. Translating it yields CASSDVGGFRAPMEGYTF. The chain carries TRBV6-1 and TRBJ1-2, with D tentatively TRBD1 (6 bases). CDR3 length: 18 residues. Deletions cut 3 bases from V and 8 bases from J, with 28 bases between. CDR1 and CDR2 (germline): MNHNS, SASEGT.

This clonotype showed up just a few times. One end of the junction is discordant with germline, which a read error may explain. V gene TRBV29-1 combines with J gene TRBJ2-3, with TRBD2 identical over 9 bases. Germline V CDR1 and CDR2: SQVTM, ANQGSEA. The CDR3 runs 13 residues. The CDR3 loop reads CSVSGRNTDTQCF. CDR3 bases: TGCAGCGTGAGCGGGAGGAACACAGATACGCAGTGTTTT.

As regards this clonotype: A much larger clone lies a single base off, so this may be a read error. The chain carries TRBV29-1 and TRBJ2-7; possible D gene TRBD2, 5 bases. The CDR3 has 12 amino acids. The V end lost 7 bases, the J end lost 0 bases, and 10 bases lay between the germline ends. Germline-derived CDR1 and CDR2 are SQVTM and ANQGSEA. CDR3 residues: CSAARDSYEQYF. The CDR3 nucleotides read TGCAGCGCCGCTCGGGACTCCTACGAGCAGTACTTC.

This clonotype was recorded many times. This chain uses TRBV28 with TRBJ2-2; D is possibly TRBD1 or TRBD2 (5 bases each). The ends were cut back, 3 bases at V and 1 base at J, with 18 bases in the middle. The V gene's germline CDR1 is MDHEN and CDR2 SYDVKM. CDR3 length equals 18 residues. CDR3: CASSFSYGAAGNTGELFF. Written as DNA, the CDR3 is TGTGCCAGCAGTTTTTCGTATGGGGCTGCGGGGAACACCGGGGAGCTGTTTTTT.

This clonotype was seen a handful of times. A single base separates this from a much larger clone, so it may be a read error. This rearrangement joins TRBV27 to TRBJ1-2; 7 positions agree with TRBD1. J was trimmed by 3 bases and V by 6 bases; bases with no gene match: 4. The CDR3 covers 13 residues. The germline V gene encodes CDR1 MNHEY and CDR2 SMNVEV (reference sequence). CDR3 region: CASRTTGHYGYTF. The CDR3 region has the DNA TGTGCCAGCAGAACGACAGGGCACTATGGCTACACCTTC.

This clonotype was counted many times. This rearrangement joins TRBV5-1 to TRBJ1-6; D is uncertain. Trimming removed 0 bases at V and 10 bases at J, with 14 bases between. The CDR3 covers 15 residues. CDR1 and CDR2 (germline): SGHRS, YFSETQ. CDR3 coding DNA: TGCGCCAGCAGCTTGGTTGCTAGGTTCGGATCACCCCTCCACTTT. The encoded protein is CASSLVARFGSPLHF.

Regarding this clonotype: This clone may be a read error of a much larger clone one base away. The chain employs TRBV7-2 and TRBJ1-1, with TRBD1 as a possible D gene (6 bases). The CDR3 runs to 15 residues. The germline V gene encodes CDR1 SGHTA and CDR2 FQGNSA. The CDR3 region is CAGSFVSGADTEAFF. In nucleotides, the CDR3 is TGTGCCGGCAGCTTCGTGTCAGGGGCGGACACTGAAGCTTTCTTT. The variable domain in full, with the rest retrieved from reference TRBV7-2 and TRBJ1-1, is GAGVSQSPSNKVTEKGKDVELRCDPISGHTALYWYRQSLGQGLEFLIYFQGNSAPDKSGLPSDRFSAERTGGSVSTLTIQRTQQEDSAVYLCAGSFVSGADTEAFFGQGTRLTVV.

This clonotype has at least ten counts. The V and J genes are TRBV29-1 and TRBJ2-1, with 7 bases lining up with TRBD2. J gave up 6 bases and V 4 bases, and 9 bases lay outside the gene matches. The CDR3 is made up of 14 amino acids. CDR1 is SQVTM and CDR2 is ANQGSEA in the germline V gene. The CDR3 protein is CSVAGGGSSNEQFF. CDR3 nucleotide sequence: TGCAGCGTTGCGGGGGGTGGGTCCAGCAATGAGCAGTTCTTC.

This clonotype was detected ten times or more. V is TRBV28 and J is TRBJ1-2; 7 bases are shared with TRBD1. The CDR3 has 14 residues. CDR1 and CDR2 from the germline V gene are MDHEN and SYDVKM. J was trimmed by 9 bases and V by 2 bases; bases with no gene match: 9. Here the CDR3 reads CASSLATQGGRYTF. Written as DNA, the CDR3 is TGTGCCAGCAGTTTAGCTACGCAGGGGGGGCGCTACACCTTC.

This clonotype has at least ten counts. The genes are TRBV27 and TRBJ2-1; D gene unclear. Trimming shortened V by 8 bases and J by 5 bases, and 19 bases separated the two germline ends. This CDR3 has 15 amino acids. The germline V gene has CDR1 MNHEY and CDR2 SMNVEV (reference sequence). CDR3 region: CASAVNGPRHNEQFF. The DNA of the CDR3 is TGTGCCAGCGCTGTCAACGGGCCCAGGCACAATGAGCAGTTCTTC.

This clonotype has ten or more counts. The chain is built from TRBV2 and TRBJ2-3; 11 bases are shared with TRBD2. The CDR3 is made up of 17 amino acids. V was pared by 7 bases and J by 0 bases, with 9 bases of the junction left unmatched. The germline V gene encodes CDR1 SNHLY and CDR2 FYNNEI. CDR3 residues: CASTLGLAEVSTDTQYF. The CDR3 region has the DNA TGTGCCAGCACCCTGGGACTAGCGGAAGTTAGCACAGATACGCAGTATTTT.

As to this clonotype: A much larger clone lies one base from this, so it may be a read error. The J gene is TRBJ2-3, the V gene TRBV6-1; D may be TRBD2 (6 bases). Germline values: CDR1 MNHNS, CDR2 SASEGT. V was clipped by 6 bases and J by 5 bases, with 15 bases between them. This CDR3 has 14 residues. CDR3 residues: CASSFDGGGDTQYF. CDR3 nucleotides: TGTGCCAGCAGCTTCGACGGGGGTGGAGATACGCAGTATTTT.

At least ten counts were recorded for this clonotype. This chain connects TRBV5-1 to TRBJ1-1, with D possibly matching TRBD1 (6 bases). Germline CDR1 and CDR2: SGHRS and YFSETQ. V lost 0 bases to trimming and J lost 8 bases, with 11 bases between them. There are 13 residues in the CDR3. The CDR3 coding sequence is TGCGCCAGCAGCTTGGTCGGGGGGCAGGAAGCTTTCTTT. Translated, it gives CASSLVGGQEAFF.

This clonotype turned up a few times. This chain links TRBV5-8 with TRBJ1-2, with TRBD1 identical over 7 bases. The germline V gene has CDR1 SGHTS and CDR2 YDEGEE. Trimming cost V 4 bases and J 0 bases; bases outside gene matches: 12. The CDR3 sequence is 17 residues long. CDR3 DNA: TGTGCCAGCAGCCGGAATACGCCAGGGGGAGCTAACTATGGCTACACCTTC. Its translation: CASSRNTPGGANYGYTF.

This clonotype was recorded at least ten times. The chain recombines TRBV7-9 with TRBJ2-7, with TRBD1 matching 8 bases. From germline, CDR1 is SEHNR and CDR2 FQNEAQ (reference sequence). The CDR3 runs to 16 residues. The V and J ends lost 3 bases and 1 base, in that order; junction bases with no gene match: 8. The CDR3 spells CASSFNPRQGSYEQYF. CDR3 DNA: TGTGCCAGCAGCTTTAATCCCCGACAGGGGTCCTACGAGCAGTACTTC.

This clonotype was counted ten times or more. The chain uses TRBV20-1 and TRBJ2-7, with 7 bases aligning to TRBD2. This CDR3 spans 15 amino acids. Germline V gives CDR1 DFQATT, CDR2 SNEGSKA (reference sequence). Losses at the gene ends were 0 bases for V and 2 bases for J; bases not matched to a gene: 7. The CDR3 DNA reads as TGCAGTGCTAGAGATTCGCTAGCGGCAACCTACGAGCAGTACTTC. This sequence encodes CSARDSLAATYEQYF.

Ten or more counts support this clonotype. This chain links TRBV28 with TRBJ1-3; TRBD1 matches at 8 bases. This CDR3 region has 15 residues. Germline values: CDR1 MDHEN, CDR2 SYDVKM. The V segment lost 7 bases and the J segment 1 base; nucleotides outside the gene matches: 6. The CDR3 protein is CASTYRDRSGNTIYF. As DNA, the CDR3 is TGTGCCAGCACCTACCGGGACAGGTCTGGAAACACCATATATTTT. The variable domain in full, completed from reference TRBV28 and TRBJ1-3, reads DVKVTQSSRYLVKRTGEKVFLECVQDMDHENMFWYRQDPGLGLRLIYFSYDVKMKEKGDIPEGYSVSREKKERFSLILESASTNQTSMYLCASTYRDRSGNTIYFGEGSWLTVV.

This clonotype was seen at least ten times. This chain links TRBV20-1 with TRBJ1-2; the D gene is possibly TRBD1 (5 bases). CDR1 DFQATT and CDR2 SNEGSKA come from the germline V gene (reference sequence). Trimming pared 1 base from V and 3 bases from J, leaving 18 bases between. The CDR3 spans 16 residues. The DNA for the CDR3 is TGCAGTGCTAGAGGGGCAGGGTGGTTTAATGACTATGGCTACACCTTC. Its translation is CSARGAGWFNDYGYTF.

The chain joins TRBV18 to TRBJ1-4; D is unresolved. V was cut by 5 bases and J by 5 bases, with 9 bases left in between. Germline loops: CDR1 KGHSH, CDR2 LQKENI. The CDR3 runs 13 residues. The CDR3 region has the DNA TGTGCCAGCTCATCACAAGCGAATGAAAAACTGTTTTTT. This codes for CASSSQANEKLFF.

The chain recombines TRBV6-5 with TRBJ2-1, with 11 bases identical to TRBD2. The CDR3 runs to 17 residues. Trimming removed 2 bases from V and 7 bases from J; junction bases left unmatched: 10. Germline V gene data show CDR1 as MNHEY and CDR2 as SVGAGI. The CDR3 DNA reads TGTGCCAGCAGTTACGTTCCCCTAGCGGGAGGACTGAATGAGCAGTTCTTC. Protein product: CASSYVPLAGGLNEQFF.

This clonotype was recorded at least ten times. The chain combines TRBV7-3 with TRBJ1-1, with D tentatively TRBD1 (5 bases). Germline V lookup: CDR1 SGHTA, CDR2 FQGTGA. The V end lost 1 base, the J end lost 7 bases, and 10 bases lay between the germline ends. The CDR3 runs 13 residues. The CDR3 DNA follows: TGTGCCAGCAGCTTAAGGGGGGAGAGTGAAGCTTTCTTT. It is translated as CASSLRGESEAFF.

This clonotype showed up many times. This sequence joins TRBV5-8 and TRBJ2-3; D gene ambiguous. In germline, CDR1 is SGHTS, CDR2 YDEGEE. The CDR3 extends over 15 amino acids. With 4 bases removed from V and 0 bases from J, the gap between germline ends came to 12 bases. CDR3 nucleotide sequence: TGTGCCAGCAGCCCGAGACACCTTAGCACAGATACGCAGTATTTT. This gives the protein CASSPRHLSTDTQYF.

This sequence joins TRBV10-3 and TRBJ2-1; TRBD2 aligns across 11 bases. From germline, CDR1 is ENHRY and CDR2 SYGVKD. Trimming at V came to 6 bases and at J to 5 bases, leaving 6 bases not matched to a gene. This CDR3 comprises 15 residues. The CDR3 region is CAISQGLAVNNEQFF. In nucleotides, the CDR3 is TGTGCCATCAGCCAGGGACTAGCGGTTAACAATGAGCAGTTCTTC.

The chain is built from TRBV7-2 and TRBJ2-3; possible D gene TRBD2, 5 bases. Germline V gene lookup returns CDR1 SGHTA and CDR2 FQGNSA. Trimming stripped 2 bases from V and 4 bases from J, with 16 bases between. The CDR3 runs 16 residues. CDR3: CASSLQVRGEADTQYF. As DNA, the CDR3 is TGTGCCAGCAGCTTACAAGTACGGGGAGAAGCAGATACGCAGTATTTT. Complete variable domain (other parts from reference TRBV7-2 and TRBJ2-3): GAGVSQSPSNKVTEKGKDVELRCDPISGHTALYWYRQSLGQGLEFLIYFQGNSAPDKSGLPSDRFSAERTGGSVSTLTIQRTQQEDSAVYLCASSLQVRGEADTQYFGPGTRLTVL.

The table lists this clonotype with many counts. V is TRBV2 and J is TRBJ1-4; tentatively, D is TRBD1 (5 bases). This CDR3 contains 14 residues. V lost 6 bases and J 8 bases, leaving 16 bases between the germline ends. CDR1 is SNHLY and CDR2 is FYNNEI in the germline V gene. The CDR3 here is CASRFIGVKEKLFF. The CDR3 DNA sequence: TGTGCCAGCAGGTTTATAGGGGTAAAGGAAAAACTGTTTTTT.

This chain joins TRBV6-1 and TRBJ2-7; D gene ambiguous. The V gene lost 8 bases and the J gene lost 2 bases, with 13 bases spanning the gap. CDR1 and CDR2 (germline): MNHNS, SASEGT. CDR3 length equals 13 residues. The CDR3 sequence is CASRGSIPYEQYF. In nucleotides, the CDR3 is TGTGCCAGCCGCGGCAGCATACCCTACGAGCAGTACTTC.

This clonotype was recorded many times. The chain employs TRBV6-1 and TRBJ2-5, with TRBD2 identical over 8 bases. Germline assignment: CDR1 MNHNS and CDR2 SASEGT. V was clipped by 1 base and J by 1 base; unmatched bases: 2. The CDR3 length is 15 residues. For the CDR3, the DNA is TGTGCCAGCAGTGAAGTAAGCGGGGGCCAAGAGACCCAGTACTTC. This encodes CASSEVSGGQETQYF.

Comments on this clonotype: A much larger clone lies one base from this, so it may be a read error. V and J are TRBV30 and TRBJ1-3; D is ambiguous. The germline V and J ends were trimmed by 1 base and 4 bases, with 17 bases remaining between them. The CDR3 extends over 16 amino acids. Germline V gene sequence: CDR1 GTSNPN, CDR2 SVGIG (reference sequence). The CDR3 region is CAWSGGSPSAGNTIYF. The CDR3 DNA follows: TGTGCCTGGAGTGGAGGGAGCCCATCGGCCGGAAACACCATATATTTT.

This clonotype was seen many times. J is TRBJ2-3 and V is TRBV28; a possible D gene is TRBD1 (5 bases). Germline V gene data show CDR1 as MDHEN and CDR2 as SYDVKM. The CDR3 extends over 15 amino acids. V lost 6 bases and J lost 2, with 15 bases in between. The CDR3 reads CASSLLRQITDTQYF. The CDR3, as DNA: TGTGCCAGCAGCCTTCTAAGACAGATCACAGATACGCAGTATTTT.